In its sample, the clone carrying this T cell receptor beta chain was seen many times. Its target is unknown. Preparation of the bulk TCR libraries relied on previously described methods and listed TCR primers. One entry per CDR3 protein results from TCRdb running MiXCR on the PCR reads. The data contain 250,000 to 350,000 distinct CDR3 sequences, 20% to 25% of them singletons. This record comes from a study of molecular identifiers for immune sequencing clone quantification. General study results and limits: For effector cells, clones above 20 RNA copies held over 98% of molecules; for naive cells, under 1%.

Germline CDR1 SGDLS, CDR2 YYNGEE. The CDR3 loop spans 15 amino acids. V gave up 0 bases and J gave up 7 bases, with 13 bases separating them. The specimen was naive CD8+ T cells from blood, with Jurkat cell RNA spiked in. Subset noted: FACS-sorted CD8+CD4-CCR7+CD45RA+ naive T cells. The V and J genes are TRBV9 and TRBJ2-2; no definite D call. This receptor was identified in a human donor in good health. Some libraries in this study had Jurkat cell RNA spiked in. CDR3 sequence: CASSVGSKGHGELFF. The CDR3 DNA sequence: TGTGCCAGCAGCGTAGGATCAAAGGGTCACGGGGAGCTGTTTTTT.